This TCR beta chain was captured in a study of Graves' ophthalmopathy and Graves' hyperthyroidism. Notes on the study in general: Cross-validated, the 13-signature model showed 87.88%/81.08% sensitivity/specificity, and 80%/75% in the test set.

The CDR3 extends over 14 amino acids. Germline CDR1 SGHTA, CDR2 FQGNSA. With 6 bases removed from V and 0 bases from J, the gap between germline ends came to 11 bases. The authors amplified TCR beta CDR3 regions, and they did so from RNA transcripts for repertoire sequencing. HTBI primers primed a first-round RT-PCR, and a second-round multiplex PCR followed. A single record per CDR3 protein comes from TCRdb applying MiXCR to the multiplex PCR reads. The top ten clones hold 1.6% of a sample with almost 400,000 distinct CDR3 sequences, around 17% of them seen once. Certain patients, namely those with other autoimmune diseases, uncontrolled infections, pregnancy or lactation, were excluded. This clonotype was picked up many times. Its antigen is as yet unknown.

The sequenced sample consisted of peripheral blood. The V gene is TRBV7-2, the J gene TRBJ1-1; D perhaps matches TRBD1 (5 bases). This TCR came from a woman aged 18-30 years with Graves' ophthalmopathy. CDR3 residues: CASRVGAVNTEAFF. The CDR3 bases are TGTGCCAGCAGAGTAGGGGCCGTGAACACTGAAGCTTTCTTT.